This is a list of T cell receptor beta chains from one sample in a study of T cell responses to AZD1222 COVID-19 vaccine. Measured with immunoSEQ multiplex PCR; TCRdb has only the in-frame clones, and not every one. The sample holds roughly 150,000 clones, around 89% seen once. The input for sequencing was peripheral blood, taken 28 days after the second AZD1222 dose. These TCRs come from an adult who received the AZD1222 COVID-19 vaccine. The CDR3 runs from the conserved cysteine through the conserved F or W. A D gene is named only where the DNA matches it firmly. The size field is filled for only some rows; it gives once, few, many or a size class.

v_call	j_call	d_call	clone_size	cdr3_aa	cdr3_nt
TRBV2	TRBJ1-5	.	.	CASSPDSNQPQHF	TGTGCCAGCAGTCCCGACAGCAATCAGCCCCAGCATTTT
TRBV6-2/TRBV6-3	TRBJ2-1	.	.	CASSPRRHFNNEQFF	TGTGCCAGCAGCCCACGGAGACACTTTAACAATGAGCAGTTCTTC
TRBV27	TRBJ1-2	.	.	CASSFNPQGSYGYTF	TGTGCCAGCAGTTTTAATCCGCAGGGTTCCTATGGCTACACCTTC
TRBV6-5	TRBJ1-5	.	.	CASSIGRGNQPQHF	TGTGCCAGCAGTATAGGACGGGGGAATCAGCCCCAGCATTTT
TRBV19	TRBJ1-2	.	.	CASTPRLNYGYTF	TGTGCCAGTACTCCGCGTCTTAACTATGGCTACACCTTC
TRBV5-8	TRBJ1-2	.	.	CASSLAGVYGYTF	TGTGCCAGCAGCTTGGCCGGGGTCTATGGCTACACCTTC
TRBV7-9	TRBJ2-5	TRBD1	.	CASSLDRDRGRETQYF	TGTGCCAGCAGCTTAGACCGGGACAGGGGGCGAGAGACCCAGTACTTC
TRBV6-5	TRBJ2-3	TRBD1	.	CASGQGGTDTQYF	TGTGCCAGCGGACAGGGAGGCACAGATACGCAGTATTTT
TRBV5-1	TRBJ1-2	.	once	CASTPLPDRDYGYTF	TGCGCCAGCACCCCCCTACCCGACAGAGACTATGGCTACACCTTC
TRBV18	TRBJ2-2	TRBD1	once	CASSQDRGTTGELFF	TGTGCCAGCTCTCAAGACAGGGGGACCACCGGGGAGCTGTTTTTT
TRBV15	TRBJ2-5	.	.	CATSRDKETQYF	TGTGCCACCAGCAGAGATAAAGAGACCCAGTACTTC
TRBV5-1	TRBJ1-1	.	.	CASSYRVGTEAFF	TGCGCCAGCAGCTACAGGGTGGGCACTGAAGCTTTCTTT
TRBV2	TRBJ1-1	.	once	CASRERGGNTEAFF	TGTGCCAGCAGGGAAAGGGGGGGGAACACTGAAGCTTTCTTT
TRBV5-4	TRBJ2-3	.	.	CASSSGRVTDTQYF	TGTGCCAGCAGCTCCGGTCGGGTCACAGATACGCAGTATTTT
TRBV5-6	TRBJ2-2	.	.	CASSFRNTGELFF	TGTGCCAGCAGCTTTAGGAACACCGGGGAGCTGTTTTTT
TRBV2	TRBJ2-1	.	.	CASKITGINEQFF	TGTGCCAGCAAAATCACAGGGATCAATGAGCAGTTCTTC
TRBV10-1	TRBJ1-1	.	.	CASSPGDTEAFF	TGCGCCAGCAGTCCGGGGGACACTGAAGCTTTCTTT
TRBV11-2	TRBJ2-1	.	.	CASSVSRGNSYNEQFF	TGTGCCAGCAGCGTCTCTAGGGGCAACTCCTACAATGAGCAGTTCTTC
TRBV28	TRBJ1-1	.	.	CASSLSELSEAFF	TGTGCCAGCAGTTTATCGGAGCTTTCTGAAGCTTTCTTT
TRBV28	TRBJ1-1	.	.	CASIVKDREAFF	TGTGCCAGCATCGTCAAGGACCGTGAAGCTTTCTTT
TRBV7-8	TRBJ2-2	.	once	CASSLVGVRGTGELFF	TGTGCCAGCAGCTTAGTAGGGGTCCGGGGGACCGGGGAGCTGTTTTTT
TRBV28	TRBJ1-2	.	.	CASRGGGYTF	TGTGCCAGCAGGGGCGGAGGCTACACCTTC
TRBV7-8	TRBJ2-7	.	.	CASSYRTGTYEQYF	TGTGCCAGCAGCTACCGGACGGGGACCTACGAGCAGTACTTC
TRBV7-8	TRBJ1-1	TRBD1	.	CASSRTGQTEAFF	TGTGCCAGCAGTCGGACAGGGCAAACTGAAGCTTTCTTT
TRBV11-2	TRBJ2-5	TRBD2	few	CASSLDRVAGSRETQYF	TGTGCCAGCAGCTTAGATCGGGTAGCGGGGAGCCGGGAGACCCAGTACTTC
TRBV7-2	TRBJ2-7	TRBD2	.	CASSLAAGGQYEQYF	TGTGCCAGCAGCTTAGCGGCGGGGGGGCAATACGAGCAGTACTTC
TRBV3-1/TRBV3-2	TRBJ1-1	.	.	CASSQVEGDTEAFF	TGTGCCAGCAGCCAAGTGGAGGGGGACACTGAAGCTTTCTTT
TRBV12-2	TRBJ2-5	.	.	CASRDREEGETQYF	TGTGCAAGTCGCGACCGGGAAGAGGGGGAGACCCAGTACTTC
TRBV7-3	TRBJ2-2	.	.	CASRTGQNTGELFF	TGTGCCAGCAGAACGGGACAGAACACCGGGGAGCTGTTTTTT
TRBV28	TRBJ2-7	.	.	CASSLRREQYF	TGTGCCAGCAGTTTAAGGCGCGAGCAGTACTTC
TRBV6-5	TRBJ1-1	.	.	CATPLGIKAFF	TGTGCCACCCCTCTCGGAATTAAAGCTTTCTTT
TRBV11-1	TRBJ2-7	.	.	CASSLPSGYEQYF	TGTGCCAGCAGCTTACCGTCCGGTTACGAGCAGTACTTC
TRBV18	TRBJ2-5	TRBD2	.	CASSQGLAGGPAQETQYF	TGTGCCAGCTCACAAGGACTAGCGGGGGGGCCCGCACAAGAGACCCAGTACTTC
TRBV28	TRBJ1-2	TRBD1	.	CASGQGRKYGYTF	TGTGCCAGCGGACAGGGGAGGAAGTATGGCTACACCTTC
TRBV9	TRBJ2-3	TRBD2	.	CASNVGGGLIYTDTQYF	TGTGCCAGCAACGTAGGCGGGGGATTGATTTACACAGATACGCAGTATTTT
TRBV5-1	TRBJ1-5	.	.	CASSLTPQAGGAPQHF	TGCGCCAGCAGCTTGACCCCCCAGGCAGGCGGGGCGCCCCAGCATTTT
TRBV29-1	TRBJ2-5	TRBD1	.	CSAEGAGQETQYF	TGCAGCGCCGAGGGGGCAGGACAAGAGACCCAGTACTTC
TRBV7-3	TRBJ2-1	.	.	CASSHPGNEQFF	TGTGCCAGCAGCCACCCGGGAAATGAGCAGTTCTTC
TRBV5-4	TRBJ2-1	.	.	CASSLGGWGLHTGEQFF	TGTGCCAGCAGCTTGGGGGGTTGGGGACTCCACACCGGTGAGCAGTTCTTC
TRBV28	TRBJ1-2	.	.	CASRPGVRDGYTF	TGTGCCAGCAGGCCGGGTGTGAGGGATGGCTACACCTTC
TRBV7-9	TRBJ1-1	.	.	CASSPLGSMEAFF	TGTGCCAGCAGCCCCTTAGGGAGTATGGAAGCTTTCTTT
TRBV28	TRBJ1-2	TRBD1	.	CASSPDRGLPYGYTF	TGTGCCAGCAGTCCCGACAGGGGGCTTCCCTATGGCTACACCTTC
TRBV9	TRBJ1-1	.	.	CASSVLPSKEAFF	TGTGCCAGCAGCGTGTTGCCCTCAAAGGAAGCTTTCTTT
TRBV7-6	TRBJ2-1	TRBD2	.	CASSLDSGGYNEQFF	TGTGCCAGCAGCTTAGATAGCGGGGGTTACAATGAGCAGTTCTTC
TRBV5-1	TRBJ2-2	TRBD1	.	CASSPQTGTTGELFF	TGCGCCAGCTCCCCACAGACAGGGACCACCGGGGAGCTGTTTTTT
TRBV5-1	TRBJ2-3	TRBD2	.	CASSPGGPSTDTQYF	TGCGCCAGCAGCCCGGGGGGACCTAGCACAGATACGCAGTATTTT